This record concerns one TCR beta chain sequence. Its antigen is as yet unknown. The data belong to a study of T cell responses to AZD1222 COVID-19 vaccine. Findings and limits, study-wide: Just a handful of AZD1222 recipients tested seropositive at baseline. Spike-spanning, vaccine-associated CD4 TCRs were dominant at 160-218 and 743-854.

This CDR3 has 12 residues. Trimming cost V 3 bases and J 8 bases, with 10 bases left between them. The V gene's germline CDR1 is MDHEN and CDR2 SYDVKM. TCRdb's copy holds only in-frame clones and misses some; the assay was immunoSEQ multiplex PCR. The top ten clones hold more than 9% of a sample with 90,000 to 110,000 clones, 85% to 90% of them seen once. The sample was peripheral blood, taken on day 0 of AZD1222 vaccination. The sequence came from an adult in good health. The rearrangement joins TRBV28 to TRBJ1-1; D is unresolved. CDR3 in DNA: TGTGCCAGCAGTTTGAGGGTGGGGGAAGCTTTCTTT. This sequence encodes CASSLRVGEAFF.